A single TCR beta chain is shown here with its context. The CDR3 runs 15 residues. Germline V gives CDR1 KGHSH, CDR2 LQKENI. The PCR ran on 60 Vbeta and 13 Jbeta primers. The table came from immunoSEQ multiplex PCR; TCRdb's copy has only in-frame clones and leaves some out. The data contain approximately 200,000 clones, less than 80% of them singletons. These data originate in a study of cytomegalovirus exposure and HLA in healthy donors. Sequenced material: PBMCs. This receptor was obtained from a girl aged 2-15 years in good health and CMV-seronegative. The V call is TRBV18, the J call TRBJ2-5; D call uncertain. The J call is in doubt because the DNA end fits TRBJ2-7 better. The CDR3, as DNA: TGTGCCAGCTCACGTACGGCGGCTGATTCCTACGAGCAGTACTTC. The encoded protein is CASSRTAADSYEQYF.